A single sample is the source of the 2 T cell receptor beta chains below, sequenced in a study of T cell responses to AZD1222 COVID-19 vaccine. Here immunoSEQ multiplex PCR was the method, and the copy in TCRdb shows in-frame clones only, minus some. The sample consists of some 130,000 clones, around four fifths of them appearing once. Sequencing used peripheral blood, obtained on day 0 of AZD1222 vaccination. All receptors come from an adult in good health.

This clone was seen a few times. V is TRBV27 and J is TRBJ2-3, with D perhaps matching TRBD1 (7 bases). CDR1 and CDR2 from the germline V gene are MNHEY and SMNVEV (reference sequence). This CDR3 spans 15 amino acids. Between the trimmed V and J ends, which lost 6 bases and 6 bases, there was a span of 19 bases. The CDR3: CASSPSPGGIDTQYF. The CDR3 DNA follows: TGTGCCAGCAGCCCCAGCCCAGGGGGGATTGATACGCAGTATTTT.

This clone showed up just a few times. The J gene is TRBJ1-1, the V gene TRBV2, with D perhaps TRBD1 (6 bases). The CDR3 extends over 14 amino acids. Trimming removed 6 bases at V and 5 bases at J, with 16 bases between. CDR1 and CDR2 (germline): SNHLY, FYNNEI. The CDR3 sequence: CASREQGGATEAFF. CDR3 DNA sequence: TGTGCCAGCAGAGAACAGGGAGGAGCGACTGAAGCTTTCTTT.